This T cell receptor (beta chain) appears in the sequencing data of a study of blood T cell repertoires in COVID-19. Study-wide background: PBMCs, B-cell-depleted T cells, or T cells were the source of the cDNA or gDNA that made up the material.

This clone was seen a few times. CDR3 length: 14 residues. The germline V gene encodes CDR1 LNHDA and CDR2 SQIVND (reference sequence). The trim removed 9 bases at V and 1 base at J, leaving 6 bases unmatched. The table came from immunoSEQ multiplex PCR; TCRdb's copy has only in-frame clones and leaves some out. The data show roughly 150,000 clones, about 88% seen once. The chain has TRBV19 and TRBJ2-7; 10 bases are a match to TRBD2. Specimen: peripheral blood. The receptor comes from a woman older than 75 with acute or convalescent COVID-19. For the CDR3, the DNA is TGTGCCAGCCGCTTAGCGGGGGGTTCCTACGAGCAGTACTTC. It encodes CASRLAGGSYEQYF.